Below, 13 T cell receptor beta chains from the same sample are listed, as sequenced in a study of technical replicates of blood from several donors. The repertoire was sequenced with immunoSEQ multiplex PCR; TCRdb's copy has only in-frame clones and lacks some. This sample has tens of thousands of clones, with 95% to 97% found just once. Material: T cells isolated from PBMCs. The receptors were gathered from a human donor in good health.

This chain connects TRBV5-1 to TRBJ2-7; TRBD1 matches 7 bases. Germline assignment: CDR1 SGHRS and CDR2 YFSETQ. The CDR3 extends over 13 amino acids. V gave up 3 bases and J gave up 1 base; unmatched junction bases: 1. The CDR3 bases are TGCGCCAGCAGCTGGGGACAGTCCTACGAGCAGTACTTC. Translation: CASSWGQSYEQYF.

The chain employs TRBV5-1 and TRBJ2-3; a possible D gene is TRBD1 (6 bases). The CDR3 totals 15 residues. V lost 0 bases, J lost 8 bases, and 16 bases lay in between. The germline V gene encodes CDR1 SGHRS and CDR2 YFSETQ. The CDR3: CASSLGGPEVGTQYF. Written as DNA, the CDR3 is TGCGCCAGCAGCTTGGGGGGGCCAGAAGTAGGTACGCAGTATTTT.

This chain uses TRBV11-2 with TRBJ2-7; 7 bases align to TRBD2. The CDR3 has 15 amino acids. Germline-derived CDR1 and CDR2 are SGHAT and FQNNGV. V gave up 8 bases and J gave up 1 base; unmatched junction bases: 11. The DNA of the CDR3 is TGTGCCAGCCGACGTCCGGGGGGTGGATCCTACGAGCAGTACTTC. This sequence encodes CASRRPGGGSYEQYF.

This sequence joins TRBV5-6 and TRBJ2-3; tentatively, D is TRBD1 (8 bases). Trimming removed 4 bases from V and 4 bases from J, with 19 bases in between. Per the germline V gene, CDR1 is SGHDT and CDR2 is YYEEEE. The CDR3 has 16 amino acids. The DNA for the CDR3 is TGTGCCAGCAGCCTCCGGACAGGGAGGGTGGCAGATACGCAGTATTTT. This translates into CASSLRTGRVADTQYF.

The chain couples TRBV5-4 to TRBJ2-1; 8 bases map to TRBD2. CDR3 length: 17 amino acids. CDR1 is SGHNT, CDR2 YYREEE, per germline (reference sequence). V was pared by 0 bases and J by 4 bases, with 9 bases of the junction left unmatched. The CDR3 DNA sequence: TGTGCCAGCAGCTTGGCCGTACGAGCGGGGGCTTACAATGAGCAGTTCTTC. Its translation is CASSLAVRAGAYNEQFF.

The rearrangement links TRBV11-3 to TRBJ1-2; 9 nucleotides agree with TRBD1. The junction had 17 bases not matched to a gene; V was cut back by 5 bases and J by 7 bases. The CDR3 runs 17 residues. From germline, CDR1 is SGHNT and CDR2 YENEEA. CDR3 coding DNA: TGTGCCAGCAGCCCGGGACAGGGAGGAGATATATCGAGTGGCTACACCTTC. It yields the protein CASSPGQGGDISSGYTF.

This chain joins TRBV25-1 and TRBJ2-7, with a weak D call TRBD2 (6 bases). The CDR3 has 12 residues. Trimming took 6 bases from V and 9 from J, leaving 15 bases between them. Germline V gene data show CDR1 as MGHDK and CDR2 as SYGVNS. DNA for the CDR3: TGTGCCAGCAGCTGGGACTCCCCGCGGCAGTACTTC. As protein: CASSWDSPRQYF.

The sample holds a few counts of this clone. V usage is TRBV28 and J usage is TRBJ2-1, with D uncertain. The CDR3 spans 13 residues. Germline V gene data show CDR1 as MDHEN and CDR2 as SYDVKM. V was pared by 8 bases and J by 3 bases, with 11 bases between. CDR3 loop: CASGLMNYNEQFF. CDR3 nucleotides: TGTGCCAGCGGGCTCATGAACTACAATGAGCAGTTCTTC.

The V and J genes are TRBV9 and TRBJ1-1; 8 nucleotides align to TRBD1. The CDR3 sequence is 15 residues long. V was clipped by 7 bases and J by 0 bases; unmatched bases: 8. Germline V CDR1 and CDR2: SGDLS, YYNGEE. The CDR3 sequence: CASSTAGGLNTEAFF. CDR3 nucleotide sequence: TGTGCCAGCTCTACGGCAGGGGGCCTGAACACTGAAGCTTTCTTT.

This rearrangement joins TRBV19 to TRBJ1-1; D possibly corresponds to TRBD1 (5 bases). V was cut by 8 bases and J by 0 bases, with 13 bases left in between. CDR3 size: 14 residues. Looked up from germline, CDR1 is LNHDA and CDR2 is SQIVND (reference sequence). In DNA, the CDR3 is TGTGCCAGTGCTCCCCGGACAATGAACACTGAAGCTTTCTTT. This gives the protein CASAPRTMNTEAFF.

The CDR3 nucleotides are TGCGCCAGCAGCCAAGTTAACTCCTACGAGCAGTACTTC. This encodes CASSQVNSYEQYF. This chain joins TRBV4-1 and TRBJ2-7; D is undetermined. V was cut by 1 base and J by 0 bases, with 4 bases left in between. Germline CDR1 and CDR2: MGHRA and YSYEKL. This CDR3 contains 13 residues.

The chain employs TRBV12-5 and TRBJ2-4; D may be TRBD2 (6 bases). Germline loops: CDR1 LGHNT, CDR2 FRNRAP. The V and J ends lost 5 bases and 0 bases respectively, with 20 bases between them. The CDR3 has 18 amino acids. In DNA form, the CDR3 reads TGTGCTAGTGGTACACTTGGGGGGAAGCCCTTAGCCAAAAACATTCAGTACTTC. Translation gives CASGTLGGKPLAKNIQYF.

The V gene is TRBV30, the J gene TRBJ2-5; 11 bases map to TRBD2. The ends lost 3 bases at V and 2 bases at J; junction bases unmatched: 17. CDR1 is GTSNPN and CDR2 is SVGIG in the germline V gene (reference sequence). This CDR3 region has 19 residues. CDR3 nucleotide sequence: TGTGCCTGGAGCCCCGACTCTGCTAGCGGGGGGCGTACACAAGAGACCCAGTACTTC. Translating it yields CAWSPDSASGGRTQETQYF.